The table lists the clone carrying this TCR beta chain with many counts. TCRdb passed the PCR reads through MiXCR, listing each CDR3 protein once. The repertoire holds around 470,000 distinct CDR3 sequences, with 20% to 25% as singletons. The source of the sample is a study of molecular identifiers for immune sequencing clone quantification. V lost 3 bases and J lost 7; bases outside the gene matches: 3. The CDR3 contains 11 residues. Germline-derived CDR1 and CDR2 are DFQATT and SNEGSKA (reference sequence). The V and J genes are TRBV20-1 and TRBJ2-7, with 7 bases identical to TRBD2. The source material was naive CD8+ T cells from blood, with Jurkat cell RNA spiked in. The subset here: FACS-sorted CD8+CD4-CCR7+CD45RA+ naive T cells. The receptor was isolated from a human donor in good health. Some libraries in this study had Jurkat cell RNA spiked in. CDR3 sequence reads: CSARASGEQYF. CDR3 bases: TGCAGTGCTAGGGCTAGCGGTGAGCAGTACTTC.